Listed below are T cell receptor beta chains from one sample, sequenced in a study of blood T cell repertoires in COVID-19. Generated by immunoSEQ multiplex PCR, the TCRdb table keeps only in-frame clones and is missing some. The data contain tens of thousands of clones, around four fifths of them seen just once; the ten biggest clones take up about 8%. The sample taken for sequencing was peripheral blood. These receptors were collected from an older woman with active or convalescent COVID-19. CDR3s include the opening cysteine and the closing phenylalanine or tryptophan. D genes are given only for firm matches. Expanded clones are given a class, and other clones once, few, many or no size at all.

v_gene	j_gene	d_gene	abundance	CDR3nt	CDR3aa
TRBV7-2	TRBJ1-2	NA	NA	TGTGCCAGCAGCTCGAGACCCGGCGCAGGTGGCTACACCTTC	CASSSRPGAGGYTF
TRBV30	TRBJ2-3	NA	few	TGTGCCTGGAGTGTACGGCGAGGAGATACGCAGTATTTT	CAWSVRRGDTQYF
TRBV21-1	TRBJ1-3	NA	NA	TGTGCCAGCAGCAACCAGGACAGGGTGGACACCATATATTTT	CASSNQDRVDTIYF
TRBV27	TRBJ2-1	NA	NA	TGTGCCAGCAGTCAGTACAATGAGCAGTTCTTC	CASSQYNEQFF
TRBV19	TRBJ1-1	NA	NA	TGTGCCACCGATCTGAGCCCGGGGAACACTGAAGCTTTCTTT	CATDLSPGNTEAFF
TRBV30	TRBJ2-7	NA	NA	TGTGCCTGGAGTCCTAGCTACGAGCAGTACTTC	CAWSPSYEQYF
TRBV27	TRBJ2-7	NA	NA	TGTGCCAGCAGTAGGTACGGAGCCTACGAGCAGTACTTC	CASSRYGAYEQYF
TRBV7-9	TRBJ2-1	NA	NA	TGTGCCAGCAGCCAGACAGGAACCTACTACAATGAGCAGTTCTTC	CASSQTGTYYNEQFF
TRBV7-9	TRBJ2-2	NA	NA	TGTGCCAGCAGCTTACAATACGAGACCGGGGAGCTGTTTTTT	CASSLQYETGELFF
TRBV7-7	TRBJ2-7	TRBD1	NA	TGTGCCAGCAGCTTAGTTCCTGGACAGGGCTCCGAGCAGTACTTC	CASSLVPGQGSEQYF
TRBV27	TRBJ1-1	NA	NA	TGTGCCAGCAGTTTCCGTGACAGTCAACGTCTTGGGTTT	CASSFRDSQRLGF
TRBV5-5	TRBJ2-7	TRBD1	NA	TGTGCCAGCAGCGTACGACAGGGGAGCTCCTACGAGCAGTACTTC	CASSVRQGSSYEQYF
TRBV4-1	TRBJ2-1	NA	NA	TGCGCCAGCGACAGACCTGGCGGTGAGCAGTTCTTC	CASDRPGGEQFF
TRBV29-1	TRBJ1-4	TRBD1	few	TGCAGCGTTGAAGATCCGGGACAGGGGCGGGGTAAACTGTTTTTT	CSVEDPGQGRGKLFF
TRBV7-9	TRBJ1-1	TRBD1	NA	TGTGCCAGCAGCTTAGGGGTCACGGGGACAGGCAACACTGAAGCTTTCTTT	CASSLGVTGTGNTEAFF
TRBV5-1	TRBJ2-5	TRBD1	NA	TGCGCCAGCAGCCCTGGACAGGGCCACGGGACCCAGTACTTC	CASSPGQGHGTQYF
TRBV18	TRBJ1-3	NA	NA	TGTGCCAGCCGCCCGGGGTCCGGAAACACCATATATTTT	CASRPGSGNTIYF
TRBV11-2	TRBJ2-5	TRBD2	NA	TGTGCCAGCAGTTCAACTAGCGGGGTCCTAGAGACCCAGTACTTC	CASSSTSGVLETQYF
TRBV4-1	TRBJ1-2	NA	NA	TGCGCCAGCAGCCCTTTTGGGGGGTCCTATGGCTACACCTTC	CASSPFGGSYGYTF
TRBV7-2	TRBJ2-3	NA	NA	TGTGCCAGCAGCGCTAGCTCGGATACGCAGTATTTT	CASSASSDTQYF